This is a list of T cell receptor beta chains from one sample in a study of beta chain features in type 1 diabetes. Measured with immunoSEQ multiplex PCR; TCRdb has only the in-frame clones, and not every one. The table has over 13,000 clones, approximately 76% seen once. Sample: stem cell memory CD4+ T cells from blood. These TCRs come from a woman between 18 and 29 years old with type 1 diabetes. The CDR3 runs from the conserved cysteine through the conserved F or W. D genes are given only for firm matches. Part of the rows lack a size; the others show once, few, many or a class for expanded clones.

d_call j_call clone_size v_call cdr3_aa cdr3_nt
- TRBJ1-2 - TRBV7-9 CASSLDFVQAYGYTF TGTGCCAGCAGCTTAGATTTTGTGCAGGCCTATGGCTACACCTTC
- TRBJ2-1 - TRBV28 CASSKRRLDPPFF TGTGCCAGCAGTAAGAGAAGGCTAGACCCCCCGTTCTTC
- TRBJ1-1 - TRBV14 CASSQEYPGALNTEAFF TGTGCCAGCAGCCAAGAGTATCCAGGGGCCCTGAACACTGAAGCTTTCTTT
TRBD1 TRBJ1-1 once TRBV11-2 CASGDHRGVPEAFF TGTGCCAGCGGGGACCACAGGGGAGTTCCTGAAGCTTTCTTT
- TRBJ1-2 - TRBV10-3 CAITGGGVAGYTF TGTGCCATCACCGGGGGGGGAGTTGCTGGCTACACCTTC
- TRBJ1-5 - TRBV29-1 CSVEDLSGQRNSNQPQHF TGCAGCGTTGAAGATCTTTCAGGGCAGAGGAATAGCAATCAGCCCCAGCATTTT
TRBD1 TRBJ1-1 - TRBV5-1 CASTTGGTEAFF TGCGCCAGCACCACAGGGGGCACTGAAGCTTTCTTT
TRBD2 TRBJ2-7 - TRBV18 CASSPPGTSGAYEQYF TGTGCCAGCTCACCGCCCGGGACTAGCGGGGCCTACGAGCAGTACTTC
- TRBJ1-1 - TRBV9 CASSVGGGLEAFF TGTGCCAGCAGCGTCGGGGGGGGACTTGAAGCTTTCTTT
TRBD1 TRBJ2-5 - TRBV30 CAWSVRRGLETQYF TGTGCCTGGAGTGTACGAAGGGGGCTCGAGACCCAGTACTTC
- TRBJ2-6 - TRBV7-8 CASSLVWRRVSGANVLTF TGTGCCAGCAGCTTAGTTTGGCGCAGGGTCTCTGGGGCCAACGTCCTGACTTTC
- TRBJ1-1 - TRBV20-1 CSAREGFEAFF TGCAGTGCTAGGGAGGGGTTTGAAGCTTTCTTT
- TRBJ1-1 - TRBV21-1 CASSRAGHLENTEAFF TGTGCCAGCAGCAGGGCGGGTCACCTCGAGAACACTGAAGCTTTCTTT
- TRBJ2-1 - TRBV28 CASSLRSLRLVKYNEQFF TGTGCCAGCAGTTTGCGCTCTTTGCGGCTAGTGAAGTACAATGAGCAGTTCTTC
TRBD2 TRBJ2-1 - TRBV5-1 CASSLPGTSGRASYNEQFF TGCGCCAGCAGCTTACCCGGGACTAGCGGGAGGGCCTCCTACAATGAGCAGTTCTTC
TRBD1 TRBJ2-3 - TRBV7-3 CASSLTGTARRDTQYF TGTGCCAGCAGCTTAACAGGGACAGCCAGGAGAGATACGCAGTATTTT
- TRBJ2-7 - TRBV28 CASSPGGTYEQYF TGTGCCAGCAGCCCCGGAGGGACCTACGAGCAGTACTTC
TRBD2 TRBJ2-1 few TRBV7-2 CASSLGAGAYNEQFF TGTGCCAGCAGCTTAGGGGCGGGGGCCTACAATGAGCAGTTCTTC
- TRBJ2-5 - TRBV28 CASSYGETQYF TGTGCCAGCAGTTACGGGGAGACCCAGTACTTC
- TRBJ2-1 - TRBV29-1 CSVEGSSSSSYNEQFF TGCAGCGTTGAAGGATCTAGCTCAAGCTCCTACAATGAGCAGTTCTTC
TRBD2 TRBJ2-5 - TRBV11-3 CASSLDGGSYETQYF TGTGCCAGCAGCTTAGACGGGGGGTCGTATGAGACCCAGTACTTC
- TRBJ1-1 - TRBV29-1 CSVDRDTVNTEAFF TGCAGCGTTGACCGGGACACCGTGAACACTGAAGCTTTCTTT
TRBD1 TRBJ2-3 - TRBV29-1 CSVMGDRANTDTQYF TGCAGCGTCATGGGGGACAGGGCAAACACAGATACGCAGTATTTT
TRBD2 TRBJ2-5 - TRBV6-5 CASSRAAGGETQYF TGTGCCAGCAGTAGAGCAGCGGGAGGGGAGACCCAGTACTTC
- TRBJ1-1 - TRBV11-2 CASSARGGPVNTEAFF TGTGCCAGCAGCGCAAGGGGGGGGCCCGTGAACACTGAAGCTTTCTTT
TRBD1 TRBJ1-5 - TRBV4-1 CASSRAGGNQPQHF TGCGCCAGCAGCCGAGCAGGGGGAAATCAGCCCCAGCATTTT
- TRBJ1-1 - TRBV29-1 CSVVDRLEAFF TGCAGCGTTGTTGACAGGCTTGAAGCTTTCTTT
TRBD1 TRBJ1-5 - TRBV12-5 CASGLVLGTESNQPQHF TGTGCTAGTGGTTTGGTACTAGGGACAGAAAGCAATCAGCCCCAGCATTTT
- TRBJ1-4 - TRBV7-9 CASSLVPVPRGEKLFF TGTGCCAGCAGCTTAGTTCCTGTCCCAAGGGGTGAAAAACTGTTTTTT
- TRBJ2-3 - TRBV9 CASSVLVADTQYF TGTGCCAGCAGCGTACTAGTCGCAGATACGCAGTATTTT
- TRBJ1-1 - TRBV29-1 CSAHPPGTEAFF TGCAGCGCCCACCCCCCAGGGACTGAAGCTTTCTTT
TRBD2 TRBJ2-3 - TRBV29-1 CSVLAGGSLTDTQYF TGCAGCGTTCTAGCGGGAGGGTCCCTCACAGATACGCAGTATTTT
TRBD2 TRBJ2-2 - TRBV4-2 CASSQYGLAGGRYTGELFF TGTGCCAGCAGCCAATACGGACTAGCGGGAGGCCGGTACACCGGGGAGCTGTTTTTT
- TRBJ2-4 few TRBV4-3 CASSQDVGLIAKNIQYF TGCGCCAGCAGCCAGGACGTGGGACTGATAGCCAAAAACATTCAGTACTTC
TRBD2 TRBJ2-1 - TRBV7-2 CASSWRRGGSYNEQFF TGTGCCAGCAGCTGGCGTCGGGGGGGGTCCTACAATGAGCAGTTCTTC
- TRBJ2-2 - TRBV11-2 CASSQRGGVRTGELFF TGTGCCAGCAGCCAGAGGGGCGGGGTTCGCACCGGGGAGCTGTTTTTT